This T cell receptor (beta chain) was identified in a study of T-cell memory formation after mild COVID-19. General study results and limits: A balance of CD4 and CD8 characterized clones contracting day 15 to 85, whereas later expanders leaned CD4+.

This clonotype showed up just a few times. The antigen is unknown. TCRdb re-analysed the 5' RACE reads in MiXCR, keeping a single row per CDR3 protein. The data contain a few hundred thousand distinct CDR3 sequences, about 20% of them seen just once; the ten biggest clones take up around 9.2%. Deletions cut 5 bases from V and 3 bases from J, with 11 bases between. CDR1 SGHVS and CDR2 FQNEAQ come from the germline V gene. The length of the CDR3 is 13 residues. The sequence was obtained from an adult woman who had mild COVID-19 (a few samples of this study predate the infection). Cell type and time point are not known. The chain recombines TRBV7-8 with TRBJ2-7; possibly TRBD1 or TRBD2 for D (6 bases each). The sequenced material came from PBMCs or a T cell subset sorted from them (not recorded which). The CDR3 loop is CASSIEGGYEQYF. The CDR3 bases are TGTGCCAGCAGCATAGAGGGGGGCTACGAGCAGTACTTC.